The 27 T cell receptor beta chains in this list originate from one sample, sequenced in a study of cytomegalovirus exposure and HLA in healthy donors. The PCR used 60 Vbeta and 13 Jbeta primers. Clones were read by immunoSEQ multiplex PCR, and TCRdb kept only the in-frame ones, dropping some. The sample yields 120,000 to 150,000 clones, of which the top ten take up less than 3.5%. Input material: PBMCs. These receptors originate from a man aged 35 to 55 in good health and CMV-seronegative.

This sequence joins TRBV7-3 and TRBJ2-3; 9 bases line up with TRBD2. With V trimmed by 5 bases and J by 3 bases, 6 bases remained unmatched. The CDR3 loop spans 15 amino acids. Per germline, CDR1 SGHTA and CDR2 FQGTGA. The chain's CDR3 is CASSLQSGGTDTQYF. CDR3 nucleotide sequence: TGTGCCAGCAGCCTACAGAGCGGGGGGACAGATACGCAGTATTTT.

The chain uses TRBV5-1 and TRBJ2-3; D remains ambiguous. CDR3 length: 11 amino acids. Trimming removed 3 bases from V and 6 bases from J, with 5 bases in between. Germline loops: CDR1 SGHRS, CDR2 YFSETQ. The CDR3 DNA sequence: TGCGCCAGCAGCTCCGGGGATACGCAGTATTTT. This translates into CASSSGDTQYF.

The V gene is TRBV5-4, the J gene TRBJ1-1; possible D gene TRBD1, 5 bases. CDR1 and CDR2 from the germline V gene are SGHNT and YYREEE (reference sequence). CDR3 length: 15 amino acids. The germline V and J ends were trimmed by 0 bases and 1 base, with 10 bases remaining between them. CDR3 nucleotides: TGTGCCAGCAGCTTGGGGGCGGGGGGGAACACTGAAGCTTTCTTT. Amino acid sequence: CASSLGAGGNTEAFF. Full variable domain (missing parts from reference TRBV5-4 and TRBJ1-1): ETGVTQSPTHLIKTRGQQVTLRCSSQSGHNTVSWYQQALGQGPQFIFQYYREEENGRGNFPPRFSGLQFPNYSSELNVNALELDDSALYLCASSLGAGGNTEAFFGQGTRLTVV.

The chain links TRBV4-3 to TRBJ1-4; D is undetermined. V was pared by 1 base and J by 0 bases, with 15 bases between. CDR3 length: 18 residues. Germline CDR1 LGHNA, CDR2 YSLEER. The CDR3 sequence is CASSQGDQAGATNEKLFF. Here the CDR3 DNA reads TGCGCCAGCAGCCAAGGAGATCAGGCGGGAGCAACTAATGAAAAACTGTTTTTT.

The chain is built from TRBV18 and TRBJ1-4, with D possibly TRBD1 on 5 matching bases. CDR1 and CDR2 (germline): KGHSH, LQKENI. Trimming pared 6 bases from V and 8 bases from J, leaving 19 bases between. The CDR3 has 15 amino acids. CDR3 nucleotides: TGTGCCAGCTCTCTCGACATGAACGGGGGAGAAAAACTGTTTTTT. Translation: CASSLDMNGGEKLFF.

The genes are TRBV4-1 and TRBJ1-1; D unclear. Germline CDR1 is MGHRA and CDR2 is YSYEKL. The CDR3 totals 15 residues. V was trimmed by 1 base and J by 3 bases, leaving 12 bases between them. The CDR3 reads CASSQVSQVDTEAFF. CDR3 nucleotide sequence: TGCGCCAGCAGCCAAGTTTCGCAGGTCGACACTGAAGCTTTCTTT.

The rearrangement links TRBV20-1 to TRBJ1-1; D is ambiguous. The CDR3 length is 11 residues. Trimming took off 4 bases at V and 5 bases at J, with 8 bases between the two ends. Germline V gene sequence: CDR1 DFQATT, CDR2 SNEGSKA (reference sequence). This chain's CDR3 is CSAISRTEAFF. The CDR3, as DNA: TGCAGTGCTATAAGCCGGACTGAAGCTTTCTTT.

The gene calls are TRBV7-2 and TRBJ1-2, with D maybe TRBD1 (5 bases). V was cut by 8 bases and J by 3 bases, with 7 bases left in between. The CDR3 covers 11 residues. CDR1 and CDR2 (germline): SGHTA, FQGNSA. The CDR3 loop is CASGRDYGYTF. As DNA, the CDR3 is TGTGCCAGCGGCAGGGACTATGGCTACACCTTC.

The CDR3 spells CASSLGSRETQYF. The CDR3 DNA sequence: TGTGCCAGCAGCCTCGGGTCCCGGGAGACCCAGTACTTC. The chain carries TRBV7-3 and TRBJ2-5; D remains unclear. CDR1 and CDR2 (germline): SGHTA, FQGTGA. This CDR3 has 13 residues. V lost 5 bases and J 5 bases, leaving 12 bases between the germline ends.

V usage is TRBV7-6 and J usage is TRBJ1-3; 7 bases are shared with TRBD1. The CDR3 has 14 amino acids. CDR1 and CDR2 from the germline V gene are SGHVS and FNYEAQ. The junction had 9 bases not matched to a gene; V was cut back by 5 bases and J by 8 bases. CDR3 residues: CASSPQGQVYTIYF. DNA for the CDR3: TGTGCCAGCAGCCCCCAAGGACAGGTCTACACCATATATTTT. The whole variable domain, filled in from reference TRBV7-6 and TRBJ1-3, reads GAGVSQSPRYKVTKRGQDVALRCDPISGHVSLYWYRQALGQGPEFLTYFNYEAQQDKSGLPNDRFSAERPEGSISTLTIQRTEQRDSAMYRCASSPQGQVYTIYFGEGSWLTVV.

J is TRBJ2-2 and V is TRBV19; D gene ambiguous. The CDR3 covers 15 residues. Germline CDR1 LNHDA, CDR2 SQIVND (reference sequence). V was shortened by 6 bases and J by 6 bases, with 17 bases between the two germline ends. CDR3 nucleotides: TGTGCCAGTAGGGTTTACGGCAGGTTCGCCGGGGAGCTGTTTTTT. Protein product: CASRVYGRFAGELFF.

V is TRBV5-1 and J is TRBJ2-3; 9 bases match TRBD1. Losses at the gene ends were 4 bases for V and 4 bases for J; bases not matched to a gene: 10. In germline, CDR1 is SGHRS, CDR2 YFSETQ. CDR3 size: 16 residues. The CDR3 DNA is TGCGCCAGCAGCCGTACCGGGACAGGGTACGCAGATACGCAGTATTTT. Its protein product is CASSRTGTGYADTQYF.

The chain is built from TRBV5-4 and TRBJ1-4, with D perhaps matching TRBD1 (5 bases). Deletions cut 4 bases from V and 10 bases from J, with 14 bases between. The CDR3 sequence is 13 residues long. Germline values: CDR1 SGHNT, CDR2 YYREEE (reference sequence). The CDR3 region is CASSDSLGGKLFF. In DNA, the CDR3 is TGTGCCAGCAGCGACAGCTTGGGCGGAAAACTGTTTTTT. Drawing the rest from reference TRBV5-4 and TRBJ1-4, the complete variable domain is ETGVTQSPTHLIKTRGQQVTLRCSSQSGHNTVSWYQQALGQGPQFIFQYYREEENGRGNFPPRFSGLQFPNYSSELNVNALELDDSALYLCASSDSLGGKLFFGSGTQLSVL.

The chain uses TRBV5-6 and TRBJ1-6; 9 bases are shared with TRBD1. Germline V gene sequence: CDR1 SGHDT, CDR2 YYEEEE. V dropped 0 bases and J dropped 9; count of bases not matched to a gene: 7. The CDR3 contains 16 residues. The CDR3 sequence: CASSLVVGQGISPLHF. The DNA for the CDR3 is TGTGCCAGCAGCTTGGTAGTGGGACAGGGAATTTCACCCCTCCACTTT.

V and J are TRBV6-1 and TRBJ1-5, with D possibly TRBD1 on 5 matching bases. V lost 5 bases and J lost 3, with 11 bases in between. The germline V gene encodes CDR1 MNHNS and CDR2 SASEGT. CDR3 length: 14 residues. In DNA, the CDR3 is TGTGCCAGCAGTCCAGGACACTACAATCAGCCCCAGCATTTT. It translates to CASSPGHYNQPQHF.

As DNA, the CDR3 is TGCGCCAGCAGCCCACCCCAATCAGGCGGGAACACCATATATTTT. Residues: CASSPPQSGGNTIYF. The rearrangement joins TRBV4-1 to TRBJ1-3, with D uncertain. Germline lookup yields CDR1 MGHRA and CDR2 YSYEKL. The CDR3 sequence is 15 residues long. V gave up 4 bases and J gave up 7 bases, with 17 bases separating them.

As for this clone: Other DNA sequences in the sample encode the same CDR3. This chain connects TRBV11-2 to TRBJ1-1; 7 bases line up with TRBD1. The germline gives CDR1 SGHAT, CDR2 FQNNGV. The CDR3 extends over 15 amino acids. V lost 6 bases to trimming and J lost 3 bases; unmatched junction nucleotides: 10. The DNA of the CDR3 is TGTGCCAGCAGTCCACCGACAGGGCGGGACACTGAAGCTTTCTTT. Its translation is CASSPPTGRDTEAFF.

The CDR3 spells CASSLTGGLTEAFF. CDR3 bases: TGTGCCAGCAGCCTAACAGGGGGTCTCACTGAAGCTTTCTTT. V is TRBV5-6 and J is TRBJ1-1, with 8 bases that match TRBD1. The V and J ends lost 4 bases and 4 bases, in that order; junction bases with no gene match: 6. Germline loops: CDR1 SGHDT, CDR2 YYEEEE. This CDR3 comprises 14 residues.

The J gene is TRBJ2-2, the V gene TRBV7-3; TRBD2 matches at 11 bases. After removal of 5 bases from V and 5 bases from J, the junction contained 7 bases not matched to a gene. CDR1 SGHTA and CDR2 FQGTGA come from the germline V gene. The CDR3 consists of 16 residues. The CDR3 sequence is CASSPRTSGSTGELFF. The CDR3 nucleotides read TGTGCCAGCAGCCCACGGACTAGCGGGTCTACCGGGGAGCTGTTTTTT.

The chain is built from TRBV30 and TRBJ2-7; D may be TRBD2 (6 bases). Germline-derived CDR1 and CDR2 are GTSNPN and SVGIG (reference sequence). The CDR3 has 15 amino acids. The V end lost 1 base, the J end lost 3 bases, and 16 bases lay between the germline ends. In nucleotides, the CDR3 is TGTGCCTGGAGTGCCCCCGCGGGACCCCGCTACGAGCAGTACTTC. Residues: CAWSAPAGPRYEQYF.

The chain has TRBV10-3 and TRBJ2-7, with TRBD1 identical over 10 bases. The V and J ends lost 4 bases and 2 bases, in that order; junction bases with no gene match: 5. From germline, CDR1 is ENHRY and CDR2 SYGVKD. The CDR3 sequence is 15 residues long. The CDR3 loop is CAISAGDRGAYEQYF. The CDR3 nucleotides read TGTGCCATCAGTGCTGGGGACAGGGGAGCCTACGAGCAGTACTTC.

The chain has TRBV5-6 and TRBJ2-7; D possibly corresponds to TRBD2 (5 bases). From germline, CDR1 is SGHDT and CDR2 YYEEEE. This CDR3 contains 15 residues. V was shortened by 0 bases and J by 3 bases, with 13 bases between the two germline ends. The CDR3: CASSLGRNEVYEQYF. The CDR3 DNA reads as TGTGCCAGCAGCTTGGGGAGGAATGAGGTCTACGAGCAGTACTTC.

This rearrangement joins TRBV5-6 to TRBJ2-2; tentative D call: TRBD2 (7 bases). V lost 1 base to trimming and J lost 6 bases, with 16 bases between them. This CDR3 is built from 16 residues. Germline V CDR1 and CDR2: SGHDT, YYEEEE. The CDR3: CASSLWWGGQAGELFF. CDR3 DNA: TGTGCCAGCAGCTTGTGGTGGGGGGGCCAAGCCGGGGAGCTGTTTTTT.

This rearrangement joins TRBV6-5 to TRBJ2-7, with a weak D call TRBD1 (5 bases). Looked up from germline, CDR1 is MNHEY and CDR2 is SVGAGI. Between the trimmed V and J ends, which lost 5 bases and 2 bases, there was a span of 10 bases. This CDR3 has 13 residues. The CDR3 bases are TGTGCCAGCAGTCCCGCAGGGACCTACGAGCAGTACTTC. Its protein is CASSPAGTYEQYF.

The V gene is TRBV19, the J gene TRBJ2-1, with TRBD1 identical over 9 bases. In germline, CDR1 is LNHDA, CDR2 SQIVND (reference sequence). This CDR3 is built from 15 residues. J gave up 7 bases and V 8 bases, and 12 bases lay outside the gene matches. The CDR3 spells CASSPGQGLLNEQFF. The CDR3 nucleotides read TGTGCCAGTTCCCCGGGACAGGGTTTGTTGAATGAGCAGTTCTTC.

The V gene is TRBV7-8, the J gene TRBJ2-2; D not certain. Trimming removed 1 base at V and 2 bases at J, with 5 bases between. CDR1 and CDR2 (germline): SGHVS, FQNEAQ. CDR3 length: 14 amino acids. The CDR3 DNA sequence: TGTGCCAGCAGCTTAGACAGAAACACCGGGGAGCTGTTTTTT. Protein sequence: CASSLDRNTGELFF.

The chain couples TRBV10-3 to TRBJ1-5; 7 nucleotides match TRBD1. CDR3 length equals 13 residues. Germline CDR1 reads ENHRY; CDR2 reads SYGVKD. Trimming took 7 bases from V and 5 from J; bases not matched to a gene: 5. The CDR3 sequence is CAINGDRDQPQHF. CDR3 DNA sequence: TGTGCCATCAACGGAGACAGGGATCAGCCCCAGCATTTT.